The 27 T cell receptor beta chains listed next were all sequenced from one sample in a study of monozygotic twins with inflammatory bowel disease. TCRdb re-called the 5' RACE reads and catalogs CDR3 proteins one per entry, DNA excluded. Its table lists about 300,000 distinct CDR3 sequences. The sequencing sample was made of blood. These receptors all come from a human donor with ulcerative colitis or Crohn's disease, or a healthy co-twin of an affected twin (not recorded which).

The J gene is TRBJ2-1, the V gene TRBV7-2; the TCRdb call, TRBD2, lacks DNA for checking. CDR1 is SGHTA, CDR2 FQGNSA, per germline. CDR3 length: 15 residues. CDR3 protein: CASSLRTSGHNEQFF. The full variable domain, completed using reference TRBV7-2 and TRBJ2-1, is GAGVSQSPSNKVTEKGKDVELRCDPISGHTALYWYRQSLGQGLEFLIYFQGNSAPDKSGLPSDRFSAERTGGSVSTLTIQRTQQEDSAVYLCASSLRTSGHNEQFFGPGTRLTVL.

The chain has TRBV29-1 and TRBJ2-7; TCRdb calls TRBD1, which cannot be checked without DNA. The CDR3 totals 13 residues. CDR1 and CDR2 from the germline V gene are SQVTM and ANQGSEA. The CDR3: CSVGRDRGTEQYF.

The chain recombines TRBV19 with TRBJ2-1; TCRdb's D call of TRBD2 is untestable without DNA. Looked up from germline, CDR1 is LNHDA and CDR2 is SQIVND (reference sequence). The CDR3 contains 14 residues. This CDR3 reads CASSVRTNGNEQFF.

The V and J genes are TRBV20-1 and TRBJ2-6. The CDR3 is 15 amino acids. CDR1 and CDR2 from the germline V gene are DFQATT and SNEGSKA (reference sequence). The chain's CDR3 is CSARRQGSGANVLTF.

This sequence joins TRBV6-1 and TRBJ2-2. In germline, CDR1 is MNHNS, CDR2 SASEGT. The CDR3 has 14 residues. The chain's CDR3 is CTSSEVSYTVELFF.

V usage is TRBV9 and J usage is TRBJ2-1. This CDR3 is 14 amino acids long. Germline V gives CDR1 SGDLS, CDR2 YYNGEE. The CDR3 loop is CASSAAVSYNEQFF.

The rearrangement uses TRBV3-1 and TRBJ1-2. Per the germline V gene, CDR1 is LGHDT and CDR2 is YNNKEL (reference sequence). The CDR3 has 14 residues. The CDR3 loop is CASSQALLRLGYTF.

This chain joins TRBV9 and TRBJ2-3; TCRdb picks TRBD2, but there is no DNA to check that call. The CDR3 covers 15 residues. Germline V gene data show CDR1 as SGDLS and CDR2 as YYNGEE. This chain's CDR3 is CASSPGTIISDTQYF.

The genes are TRBV7-9 and TRBJ2-5; the TCRdb D gene call, TRBD1, has no DNA to confirm it. The CDR3 spans 16 residues. Germline V gives CDR1 SEHNR, CDR2 FQNEAQ (reference sequence). This CDR3 reads CASSLQLTGGRETQYF. The full variable domain, rest sourced from reference TRBV7-9 and TRBJ2-5, is DTGVSQNPRHKITKRGQNVTFRCDPISEHNRLYWYRQTLGQGPEFLTYFQNEAQLEKSRLLSDRFSAERPKGSFSTLEIQRTEQGDSAMYLCASSLQLTGGRETQYFGPGTRLLVL.

The chain joins TRBV15 to TRBJ2-5; no DNA is available, so the TRBD1 call from TCRdb remains unchecked. The CDR3 runs to 16 residues. The germline CDR1 and CDR2 sequences are LNHNV and YYDKDF (reference sequence). This CDR3 reads CATSRSPGQTQETQYF.

The chain combines TRBV24-1 with TRBJ2-3; TCRdb's D call, TRBD1, is unchecked because there is no DNA. This CDR3 spans 16 amino acids. Germline-derived CDR1 and CDR2 are KGHDR and SFDVKD. This CDR3 reads CATSETAGTGYNTQYF.

The rearrangement links TRBV28 to TRBJ1-4; lacking DNA, the TRBD1 call made by TCRdb goes unchecked. The CDR3 covers 16 residues. Germline CDR1 is MDHEN and CDR2 is SYDVKM. The CDR3 spells CASSKKGVGSVEKLFF.

The chain is built from TRBV5-1 and TRBJ2-7; TCRdb outputs TRBD1, but without DNA this stays unchecked. The CDR3 runs 18 residues. Germline V gene lookup returns CDR1 SGHRS and CDR2 YFSETQ. Here the CDR3 reads CASSRDRDPSGGSYEQYF.

CDR3 protein: CASSSDQTRAFF. This chain links TRBV7-2 with TRBJ1-1. Germline values: CDR1 SGHTA, CDR2 FQGNSA. CDR3 length: 12 amino acids.

The rearrangement links TRBV29-1 to TRBJ2-7. CDR3 length: 11 amino acids. Germline values: CDR1 SQVTM, CDR2 ANQGSEA. The CDR3 protein is CSVVGAYEQYF.

This chain uses TRBV29-1 with TRBJ1-3. This CDR3 contains 13 residues. The germline V gene encodes CDR1 SQVTM and CDR2 ANQGSEA. The CDR3 sequence: CSVETHSGNTIYF.

The chain employs TRBV12-3 or TRBV12-4 and TRBJ2-1; the D call from TCRdb, TRBD1, cannot be confirmed without DNA. The CDR3 spans 14 residues. The CDR3 is CASSLGGGLNEQFF.

The gene calls are TRBV19 and TRBJ1-5; TCRdb proposes TRBD1, but this gene call is untestable without DNA. CDR1 and CDR2 from the germline V gene are LNHDA and SQIVND (reference sequence). The CDR3 runs 13 residues. CDR3 loop: CATKGQGNQPQHF.

V is TRBV20-1 and J is TRBJ2-1; lacking DNA, the TRBD2 call made by TCRdb goes unchecked. Germline CDR1 and CDR2: DFQATT and SNEGSKA (reference sequence). The length of the CDR3 is 13 residues. The CDR3 here is CSAREVLRDEQFF.

The chain couples TRBV5-1 to TRBJ2-3; there is no DNA to check the TCRdb D call of TRBD1. Germline-derived CDR1 and CDR2 are SGHRS and YFSETQ. CDR3 length: 16 amino acids. The CDR3 sequence is CASSLAVSGGADTQYF.

The chain joins TRBV3-1 to TRBJ1-1; the D gene TCRdb calls, TRBD1, cannot be checked with no DNA. Germline V gene lookup returns CDR1 LGHDT and CDR2 YNNKEL (reference sequence). This CDR3 contains 14 residues. CDR3 amino acids: CASSPTGGWTEAFF. Full variable domain (outside the CDR3, taken from reference TRBV3-1 and TRBJ1-1): DTAVSQTPKYLVTQMGNDKSIKCEQNLGHDTMYWYKQDSKKFLKIMFSYNNKELIINETVPNRFSPKSPDKAHLNLHINSLELGDSAVYFCASSPTGGWTEAFFGQGTRLTVV.

The V and J genes are TRBV7-8 and TRBJ1-1. This CDR3 region has 13 residues. Germline V lookup: CDR1 SGHVS, CDR2 FQNEAQ. CDR3 protein: CASSRTVVTEAFF.

The rearrangement links TRBV14 to TRBJ2-1. The CDR3 consists of 14 residues. CDR1 is SGHDN and CDR2 is FVKESK in the germline V gene. The CDR3 spells CASSLYARPYEQFF.

The rearrangement links TRBV30 to TRBJ2-3. Germline CDR1 reads GTSNPN; CDR2 reads SVGIG (reference sequence). CDR3 length equals 12 residues. The CDR3 loop reads CAWNAVTDTQYF.

V gene TRBV18 combines with J gene TRBJ2-7; TCRdb picks TRBD1, but there is no DNA to check that call. Germline V gives CDR1 KGHSH, CDR2 LQKENI. This CDR3 is 14 amino acids long. The CDR3 protein is CASSPAPGPYEQYF.

The CDR3 reads CASNQGPYEQYF. This sequence joins TRBV28 and TRBJ2-7; the TCRdb call, TRBD1, lacks DNA for checking. The germline gives CDR1 MDHEN, CDR2 SYDVKM. CDR3 size: 12 residues.

The chain is built from TRBV4-3 and TRBJ2-1; lacking DNA, the TRBD1 call made by TCRdb goes unchecked. Germline V gene lookup returns CDR1 LGHNA and CDR2 YSLEER. CDR3 size: 16 residues. CDR3 sequence reads: CASSQGRDRGRDEQFF.